Listed below are T cell receptor beta chains from one sample, sequenced in a study of blood T cell repertoires in COVID-19. This table comes from immunoSEQ multiplex PCR, and its TCRdb copy is limited to in-frame clones, with some not included. The sample shows 230,000 or so clones, about 86% of them seen only once. The sequenced sample consisted of peripheral blood. The receptor set was obtained from a man aged 35 to 55 with active or convalescent COVID-19. The CDR3 runs from the conserved cysteine through the conserved F or W. The D gene is left open where the match is weak. A row's size may be missing; if present it is once, few, many or a size class.

v_gene	d_gene	abundance	j_gene	CDR3nt	CDR3aa
TRBV5-1	TRBD1	.	TRBJ1-1	TGCGCCAGCAGCTTTAGGGGGCAGGACACTGAAGCTTTCTTT	CASSFRGQDTEAFF
TRBV20-1	.	.	TRBJ1-2	TGCAGTGCTAGTCAACAAGAAGGCTACACCTTC	CSASQQEGYTF
TRBV7-9	.	.	TRBJ1-6	TGTGCCAGCAGCCCCCGGGGTCCGAATTCACCCCTCCACTTT	CASSPRGPNSPLHF
TRBV10-3	.	once	TRBJ2-3	TGTGCCGCCTCTGCGGGGATGAGCACAGATACGCAGTATTTT	CAASAGMSTDTQYF
TRBV7-8	.	.	TRBJ2-7	TGTGCCAGCAGCTTATTGAGGGCCCAAGAGCAGTACTTC	CASSLLRAQEQYF
TRBV7-7	.	.	TRBJ1-1	TGTGCTAGCAGCCCGACAGTGAACACTGAAGCTTTCTTT	CASSPTVNTEAFF
TRBV3-1/TRBV3-2	.	few	TRBJ1-2	TGTGCCAGCCGGGACAACACTAACTATGGCTACACCTTC	CASRDNTNYGYTF
TRBV2	TRBD2	.	TRBJ2-2	TGTGCCAGCAGTACGAGCGGGACGAACCTTAACACCGGGGAGCTGTTTTTT	CASSTSGTNLNTGELFF
TRBV7-9	TRBD1	many	TRBJ1-1	TGTGCCAGCAGCCGTTCGGACAGGGAAGCTTTCTTT	CASSRSDREAFF
TRBV11-2	.	many	TRBJ2-3	TGTGCCAGCAGCTTAGAGGCGGGCACGAATACGCAGTATTTT	CASSLEAGTNTQYF
TRBV19	.	.	TRBJ1-6	TGTGCCACCCGGGACTCCTATTCACCCCTCCACTTT	CATRDSYSPLHF
TRBV11-2	.	.	TRBJ2-7	TGTGCCAGCAGCTTAGATCGGGGGAGGTGGAACGAGCAGTACTTC	CASSLDRGRWNEQYF
TRBV9	.	.	TRBJ2-3	TGTGCCAGCAGCGTAGACAGCCGGGGAGATACGCAGTATTTT	CASSVDSRGDTQYF
TRBV4-3	TRBD2	.	TRBJ2-3	TGCGCCAGCAGCCAAGAGATTAGGACTAGCGGGGGGCACACAGATACGCAGTATTTT	CASSQEIRTSGGHTDTQYF
TRBV11-2	TRBD2	.	TRBJ2-1	TGTGCCAGCAGCTTAGCGTCTGGGACTAATGACAATGAGCAGTTCTTC	CASSLASGTNDNEQFF
TRBV5-5	.	.	TRBJ2-4	TGTGCCAGCAGCTTTGGGGCAGGGAACATTCAGTACTTC	CASSFGAGNIQYF
TRBV30	.	once	TRBJ1-2	TGTGCCTGGAGTCCTACAGGGTTTACCTATGGCTACACCTTC	CAWSPTGFTYGYTF
TRBV6-5	.	once	TRBJ1-1	TGTGCCAGCAGTTACGTCCAAGAGTTGAACACTGAAGCTTTCTTT	CASSYVQELNTEAFF
TRBV7-9	TRBD2	.	TRBJ2-7	TGTGCCAGCAGCTTACCAGCGGGGACCTACGAGCAGTACTTC	CASSLPAGTYEQYF
TRBV30	.	.	TRBJ1-2	TGTGCCTGGAGGGGACATCGGGATGGCTACACCTTC	CAWRGHRDGYTF
TRBV7-9	.	.	TRBJ2-5	TGTGCCAGCAGCTTAGATAGCTGGAGAGGGGAGACCCAGTACTTC	CASSLDSWRGETQYF
TRBV6-5	.	.	TRBJ2-7	TGTGCCAGCACGGAGGGCAGGTACGAGCAGTACTTC	CASTEGRYEQYF
TRBV6-5	TRBD1	.	TRBJ1-6	TGTGCCAGCAGGGATGGACAGGACTCTAGGCCCCTCCACTTT	CASRDGQDSRPLHF
TRBV7-9	.	.	TRBJ2-5	TGTGCCAGCAGCCCATCCCTGGCCCAAGAGACCCAGTACTTC	CASSPSLAQETQYF
TRBV18	TRBD1	once	TRBJ1-5	TGTGCCAGCTCACCTACGACAGGGTTTAACCAGCCCCAGCATTTT	CASSPTTGFNQPQHF
TRBV2	.	few	TRBJ2-7	TGTGCCAGCAGTCTTAGACTGGGGGGAAACGAGCAGTACTTC	CASSLRLGGNEQYF
TRBV3-1/TRBV3-2	TRBD1	.	TRBJ1-2	TGTGCCAGCAGCCTAGACAGGGTTGTTGGTGGCTACACCTTC	CASSLDRVVGGYTF
TRBV29-1	TRBD2	.	TRBJ2-7	TGCAGCGTCGCTAGCGGGAGTTCCTACGAGCAGTACTTC	CSVASGSSYEQYF
TRBV10-1	.	.	TRBJ1-4	TGCGCCAGCAGTGAGGGGCAGGTACTTGAAAAACTGTTTTTT	CASSEGQVLEKLFF